Below, 23 T cell receptor beta chains from the same sample are listed, as sequenced in a study of OX40 agonist ivuxolimab in advanced cancers. Clones were sequenced by immunoSEQ multiplex PCR, and TCRdb holds only the in-frame ones, with some missing. The sample shows over 100,000 clones, over 75% of them seen only once. The input for sequencing was CD4+ or CD8+ T cells sorted from blood, taken in a trial of the OX40 agonist ivuxolimab. Receptors originate from an adult with an advanced solid tumor such as melanoma, head and neck, liver or kidney cancer.

The chain employs TRBV4-3 and TRBJ2-2, with TRBD2 matching over 11 bases. The CDR3 runs 18 residues. J lost 2 bases, V lost 0 bases, and 5 bases had no gene match. Germline values: CDR1 LGHNA, CDR2 YSLEER. As DNA, the CDR3 is TGCGCCAGCAGCCAAGATGGTAGCGGGGGGGCCAACACCGGGGAGCTGTTTTTT. Translating gives CASSQDGSGGANTGELFF.

CDR3 nucleotides: TGTGCCAGCAGCGTATATATGGGGCCGGGATATGAGCAGTTCTTC. It encodes CASSVYMGPGYEQFF. The rearrangement joins TRBV9 to TRBJ2-1; TRBD1 or TRBD2 may be the D gene (5 bases each). Germline loops: CDR1 SGDLS, CDR2 YYNGEE. V lost 1 base, J lost 8 bases, and 16 bases lay in between. The length of the CDR3 is 15 residues.

The gene calls are TRBV5-1 and TRBJ1-4, with a possible D match to TRBD1 (5 bases). The V end was cut by 4 bases, the J end by 5 bases, with 12 bases between. The V gene's germline CDR1 is SGHRS and CDR2 YFSETQ. The CDR3 spans 14 residues. The CDR3 coding sequence is TGCGCCAGCAGCCTAGACAGTACGAATGAAAAACTGTTTTTT. This translates into CASSLDSTNEKLFF. The whole variable domain, remainder taken from reference TRBV5-1 and TRBJ1-4, is KAGVTQTPRYLIKTRGQQVTLSCSPISGHRSVSWYQQTPGQGLQFLFEYFSETQRNKGNFPGRFSGRQFSNSRSEMNVSTLELGDSALYLCASSLDSTNEKLFFGSGTQLSVL.

The rearrangement joins TRBV29-1 to TRBJ2-1, with D possibly called TRBD1 or TRBD2 (7 bases each). The CDR3 contains 14 residues. Germline CDR1 is SQVTM and CDR2 is ANQGSEA. Trimming took off 6 bases at V and 7 bases at J, with 19 bases between the two ends. The CDR3 reads CSVQIGTAGNEQFF. The CDR3 DNA reads TGCAGCGTCCAAATTGGGACAGCGGGGAATGAGCAGTTCTTC.

This chain joins TRBV6-5 and TRBJ1-6; 8 nucleotides line up with TRBD1. Looked up from germline, CDR1 is MNHEY and CDR2 is SVGAGI. V lost 6 bases and J lost 10; bases outside the gene matches: 5. This CDR3 is built from 13 residues. The CDR3 nucleotides are TGTGCCAGCAGCGACAGGGGCAGCTCACCCCTCCACTTT. Translation: CASSDRGSSPLHF.

This chain links TRBV5-1 with TRBJ2-5, with TRBD1 identical over 10 bases. Germline-derived CDR1 and CDR2 are SGHRS and YFSETQ. The V segment lost 3 bases and the J segment 5 bases; nucleotides outside the gene matches: 7. This CDR3 contains 15 residues. The CDR3 is CASSSGTGVGETQYF. CDR3 sequence (DNA): TGCGCCAGCAGCTCCGGGACAGGGGTGGGGGAGACCCAGTACTTC.

This clone was seen more than once but under ten times. The chain couples TRBV28 to TRBJ1-3; D unresolved. The ends were cut back, 1 base at V and 4 bases at J, with 8 bases in the middle. Germline V gene data show CDR1 as MDHEN and CDR2 as SYDVKM. The CDR3 covers 14 residues. CDR3 DNA sequence: TGTGCCAGCAGTTTATACGGAAGGGGAAACACCATATATTTT. It specifies CASSLYGRGNTIYF.

This chain links TRBV7-9 with TRBJ1-3, with 7 bases matching TRBD1. Unmatched junction bases numbered 6, after V lost 5 bases and J lost 2 bases. Germline V CDR1 and CDR2: SEHNR, FQNEAQ (reference sequence). The CDR3 has 15 amino acids. The CDR3 reads CASSPTGTAGNTIYF. CDR3 in DNA: TGTGCCAGCAGCCCCACCGGGACAGCTGGAAACACCATATATTTT.

The gene calls are TRBV6-5 and TRBJ1-1; possible D gene TRBD1, 5 bases. V gave up 5 bases and J gave up 7 bases, with 14 bases separating them. The CDR3 has 13 amino acids. Germline V lookup: CDR1 MNHEY, CDR2 SVGAGI. This CDR3 is CASSRTSGGEAFF. The CDR3 DNA is TGTGCCAGCAGTAGAACTTCCGGGGGTGAAGCTTTCTTT.

This clone came up once. This chain joins TRBV6-6 and TRBJ2-7, with TRBD2 identical over 9 bases. The CDR3 totals 11 residues. Germline V gives CDR1 MNHNY, CDR2 SVGAGI (reference sequence). The V segment lost 8 bases and the J segment 7 bases; nucleotides outside the gene matches: 3. DNA of the CDR3: TGTGCCAGCGCGGGGGGGCTAGAGCAGTACTTC. It yields the protein CASAGGLEQYF.

This clone was counted a single time. The gene calls are TRBV5-1 and TRBJ2-3, with 11 bases identical to TRBD1. The CDR3 runs 23 residues. Germline V gene lookup returns CDR1 SGHRS and CDR2 YFSETQ. V lost 1 base to trimming and J lost 0 bases; unmatched junction nucleotides: 22. CDR3 residues: CASSLRPQGSIGDRGYSTDTQYF. CDR3 sequence (DNA): TGCGCCAGCAGCTTGAGGCCCCAAGGATCGATCGGGGACAGGGGGTATAGCACAGATACGCAGTATTTT.

This clone was seen a single time. The rearrangement links TRBV7-2 to TRBJ2-3, with D maybe TRBD2 (7 bases). CDR1 and CDR2 from the germline V gene are SGHTA and FQGNSA. The ends were cut back, 6 bases at V and 4 bases at J, with 14 bases in the middle. This CDR3 spans 14 amino acids. The CDR3 spells CASRGGGPPDTQYF. In nucleotides, the CDR3 is TGTGCCAGCAGGGGCGGGGGCCCTCCAGATACGCAGTATTTT. Variable domain in full (rest from reference TRBV7-2 and TRBJ2-3): GAGVSQSPSNKVTEKGKDVELRCDPISGHTALYWYRQSLGQGLEFLIYFQGNSAPDKSGLPSDRFSAERTGGSVSTLTIQRTQQEDSAVYLCASRGGGPPDTQYFGPGTRLTVL.

The J gene is TRBJ2-7, the V gene TRBV27, with 9 positions matching TRBD2. Germline CDR1 is MNHEY and CDR2 is SMNVEV (reference sequence). The CDR3 sequence is 15 residues long. The junction had 9 bases not matched to a gene; V was cut back by 6 bases and J by 3 bases. This CDR3 reads CASRDRSGGYYEQYF. In DNA, the CDR3 is TGTGCCAGCAGGGATCGAAGCGGGGGGTACTACGAGCAGTACTTC.

This clone was detected a few times. The chain links TRBV5-6 to TRBJ1-2; D is perhaps TRBD1 (6 bases). V was pared by 0 bases and J by 8 bases, with 11 bases between. This CDR3 has 13 amino acids. Germline lookup yields CDR1 SGHDT and CDR2 YYEEEE. CDR3 loop: CASSLEQGGGYTF. In DNA form, the CDR3 reads TGTGCCAGCAGCTTGGAACAGGGAGGGGGCTACACCTTC.

The rearrangement links TRBV28 to TRBJ1-2; 11 nucleotides line up with TRBD1. Germline V CDR1 and CDR2: MDHEN, SYDVKM. The CDR3 is 15 amino acids. V shed 1 base, J shed 4 bases, and the junction held 2 bases outside the gene matches. The CDR3 reads CASSLLGTGGYGYTF. CDR3 in DNA: TGTGCCAGCAGTTTATTGGGGACAGGGGGCTATGGCTACACCTTC.

The V gene is TRBV10-2, the J gene TRBJ1-5, with 8 bases aligning to TRBD1. This CDR3 region has 14 residues. J gave up 4 bases and V 6 bases, and 5 bases lay outside the gene matches. CDR1 and CDR2 (germline): WSHSY, SAAADI. The chain's CDR3 is CASRRGQDNQPQHF. The CDR3 region has the DNA TGCGCCAGCAGGAGGGGACAGGATAATCAGCCCCAGCATTTT.

The rearrangement links TRBV20-1 to TRBJ1-6, with D possibly being TRBD1 (5 bases). This CDR3 has 11 residues. The germline V and J ends were trimmed by 7 bases and 6 bases, with 7 bases remaining between them. Germline loops: CDR1 DFQATT, CDR2 SNEGSKA (reference sequence). The DNA for the CDR3 is TGCAGTGGGGGGGGTAATTCACCCCTCCACTTT. The encoded protein is CSGGGNSPLHF.

The chain employs TRBV6-1 and TRBJ2-5; 7 bases map to TRBD1. Germline V lookup: CDR1 MNHNS, CDR2 SASEGT. The CDR3 sequence is 15 residues long. With V trimmed by 6 bases and J by 4 bases, 11 bases remained unmatched. The CDR3 DNA is TGTGCCAGCAGAATAGAAACAGGGGCTCGAGAGACCCAGTACTTC. Its translation: CASRIETGARETQYF.

As DNA, the CDR3 is TGCGCCAGCAGCCAGGGGTTGGGGTCACCCCTCCACTTT. As protein: CASSQGLGSPLHF. V gene TRBV4-3 combines with J gene TRBJ1-6; D is uncertain. Germline lookup yields CDR1 LGHNA and CDR2 YSLEER. V was trimmed by 3 bases and J by 10 bases, leaving 10 bases between them. The CDR3 consists of 13 residues.

The chain combines TRBV19 with TRBJ2-3; D perhaps matches TRBD1 (7 bases). V lost 9 bases and J lost 5, with 12 bases in between. This CDR3 is built from 12 residues. The germline gives CDR1 LNHDA, CDR2 SQIVND (reference sequence). The DNA for the CDR3 is TGTGCCAGCAGGGGGACTTTAGATACGCAGTATTTT. Translating it yields CASRGTLDTQYF.

This clone was detected only a few times. The rearrangement joins TRBV7-2 to TRBJ1-5, with D perhaps TRBD1 (5 bases). The V gene lost 4 bases and the J gene lost 2 bases, with 18 bases spanning the gap. Germline CDR1 and CDR2: SGHTA and FQGNSA. CDR3 length: 17 residues. CDR3 protein: CASSSLGRGGGNQPQHF. The CDR3 nucleotides read TGTGCCAGCAGCTCCCTCGGGAGGGGCGGCGGCAATCAGCCCCAGCATTTT. Full variable domain (missing parts from reference TRBV7-2 and TRBJ1-5): GAGVSQSPSNKVTEKGKDVELRCDPISGHTALYWYRQSLGQGLEFLIYFQGNSAPDKSGLPSDRFSAERTGGSVSTLTIQRTQQEDSAVYLCASSSLGRGGGNQPQHFGDGTRLSIL.

The V call is TRBV19, the J call TRBJ2-2; 9 nucleotides align to TRBD1. The CDR3 totals 16 residues. The trim removed 5 bases at V and 8 bases at J, leaving 12 bases unmatched. The V gene's germline CDR1 is LNHDA and CDR2 SQIVND (reference sequence). The CDR3: CASSDGGTGTRGELFF. CDR3 DNA sequence: TGTGCCAGTAGTGACGGCGGGACAGGGACCAGGGGGGAGCTGTTTTTT.

The V and J genes are TRBV7-6 and TRBJ1-2; 8 bases line up with TRBD1. The CDR3 runs to 15 residues. V lost 3 bases to trimming and J lost 0 bases; unmatched junction nucleotides: 3. Germline lookup yields CDR1 SGHVS and CDR2 FNYEAQ. CDR3 amino acids: CASSLRTGTNYGYTF. The CDR3 DNA is TGTGCCAGCAGCTTGCGGACAGGGACTAACTATGGCTACACCTTC.